A selection of T cell receptor beta chains follows, all from one sample in a study of breast tumors, draining lymph nodes, adjacent tissues. TCRdb fed the multiplex PCR reads into MiXCR, producing one record per CDR3 protein. The profile shows some 250,000 distinct CDR3 sequences, less than 40% of them singletons. The sequenced material came from axillary lymph node tissue. The receptors here all came from a female donor with breast cancer. Some clones in this sample may be carry-over from other donors' samples. CDR3s include the opening cysteine and the closing phenylalanine or tryptophan. The D gene is left open where the match is weak. Size tells how often a clone was seen (once, few, many) or the class of an expanded clone, and some rows leave it out.

>many|TRBJ2-3|TRBD1|TRBV5-5
TGTGCCAGCAGCTTGGATCCAGGGGGCTCCACAGATACGCAGTATTTT
CASSLDPGGSTDTQYF
>many|TRBJ2-7|TRBD2|TRBV10-1
TGCGCCAGGGCATGGGGAGGGCTCCCCTACGAGCAGTACTTC
CARAWGGLPYEQYF
>NA|TRBJ1-2|NA|TRBV14
TGTGCCAGCAGCCAAGCCGGAGGGGCAGATCACGATGGCTACACCTTC
CASSQAGGADHDGYTF
>NA|TRBJ1-2|NA|TRBV6-5
TGTGCCAGCAGTCCCTTCGCAACCGGGGACGGGAGCTACACCTTC
CASSPFATGDGSYTF
>many|TRBJ2-3|NA|TRBV20-1
TGCAGTGCTAGAGATGAAAAGACAGATACGCAGTATTTT
CSARDEKTDTQYF
>many|TRBJ1-2|NA|TRBV4-3
TGCGCCAGCAGCCAAGAGGCGGGGGCCGTCTATGGCTACACCTTC
CASSQEAGAVYGYTF
>many|TRBJ2-3|TRBD2|TRBV7-6
TGTGCCAGCAGCCCTCGGGGTAGCGGGATCGGTGCAGATACGCAGTATTTT
CASSPRGSGIGADTQYF
>many|TRBJ2-3|TRBD1|TRBV7-9
TGTGCCAGCAGCCCCGGGACAGGGTTTTTCCCAGATACGCAGTATTTT
CASSPGTGFFPDTQYF
>many|TRBJ2-7|NA|TRBV11-2
TGTGCCAGCAGCACCCCCCGGGACCGTACCTACGAGCAGTACTTC
CASSTPRDRTYEQYF
>many|TRBJ1-2|NA|TRBV10-2
TGCGCCAGCAGTCTTGGGGGAAGGTATGGCTACACCTTC
CASSLGGRYGYTF
>many|TRBJ2-2|TRBD2|TRBV19
TGTGCCAGTAGTTGGCAGCGGGGGGCCAGCACCGGGGAGCTGTTTTTT
CASSWQRGASTGELFF
>NA|TRBJ1-2|NA|TRBV15
TGTGCCACCAGCAGCTCGGGAAGATATGGCTACACCTTC
CATSSSGRYGYTF
>NA|TRBJ2-1|NA|TRBV18
TGTGCCAGCTCACCCACCACTAGCTCCGAGCAGTTCTTC
CASSPTTSSEQFF
>NA|TRBJ2-1|TRBD2|TRBV2
TGTGCCAGCATGGGCAGCCCCCGGACTAGCGAGGTAGTTGAGCAGTTCTTC
CASMGSPRTSEVVEQFF
>NA|TRBJ1-2|NA|TRBV15
TGTGCCACCAGCAGTCTAACGGGTGGCTACACCTTC
CATSSLTGGYTF
>few|TRBJ2-3|NA|TRBV3-1
TGTGCCAGCAGCCAAGATCAGTCCCTTGGGGCCGCAGATACGCAGTATTTT
CASSQDQSLGAADTQYF
>many|TRBJ2-5|TRBD2|TRBV20-1
TGCAGTGCTAGGGGGACTAGCGGGAGGGCCGGAGAGACCCAGTACTTC
CSARGTSGRAGETQYF
>NA|TRBJ1-4|NA|TRBV10-3
TGTGCCATCAGGGGGGTAAATGAAAAACTGTTTTTT
CAIRGVNEKLFF
>many|TRBJ1-2|NA|TRBV7-9
TGTGCCAGCAGCATGACTAACTATGGCTACACCTTC
CASSMTNYGYTF
>many|TRBJ2-1|TRBD2|TRBV9
TGTGCCAGCAGCGTAGGAACTAGCGGGGTATACAATGAGCAGTTCTTC
CASSVGTSGVYNEQFF
>many|TRBJ2-2|NA|TRBV9
TGTGCCAGCAGCGTAGGATTGGGGAACACCGGGGAGCTGTTTTTT
CASSVGLGNTGELFF
>many|TRBJ2-7|TRBD2|TRBV20-1
TGCAGTGGTACTAGCGGGAGGTCCTACGAGCAGTACTTC
CSGTSGRSYEQYF
>many|TRBJ1-3|TRBD1|TRBV12-3/TRBV12-4
TGTGCCAGCAGTTTAGCTGGCGGGACAGGGTATGGAAACACCATATATTTT
CASSLAGGTGYGNTIYF
>many|TRBJ2-5|NA|TRBV20-1
TGCAGTGCTAGAGCAGCAGGCGGTACCATTTCGACCCAGTACTTC
CSARAAGGTISTQYF
>many|TRBJ2-3|TRBD1|TRBV7-9
TGTGCCAGCAGCCCAACAGGGGTTACGCAGTATTTT
CASSPTGVTQYF
>many|TRBJ2-2|NA|TRBV15
TGTGCCACCAGCAGAGGGGGGCCTAGGGCCGGGGAGCTGTTTTTT
CATSRGGPRAGELFF
>many|TRBJ1-3|NA|TRBV9
TGTGCCAGCAGCGTCCGAACAGGGAGCTCTGGAAACACCATATATTTT
CASSVRTGSSGNTIYF
>once|TRBJ2-1|NA|TRBV2
TGTGCCAGCGGGGGAACCTACAATGAGCAGTTCTTC
CASGGTYNEQFF